The rows below give T cell receptor beta chains drawn from one sample of a study of shared clonotypes between healthy human individuals. Measured with immunoSEQ multiplex PCR; TCRdb has only the in-frame clones, and not every one. Here the sample spans around 240,000 clones, 50% to 80% being singletons. The sequencing input was memory CD4+ T cells sorted from blood. The receptors originated from a man younger than 40 in good health. The CDR3 runs from the conserved cysteine through the conserved F or W. A D gene is named only where the DNA matches it firmly. Not all rows give a size; the values are once, few, many and, for expanded clones, a class.

>TRBD2|15|.|TRBJ2-7|TRBV11-1
TGTGCCAGCAGCTTTCAGAGCGGGAGTAGCTACGAGCAGTACTTC
CASSFQSGSSYEQYF
>TRBD2|16|once|TRBJ2-5|TRBV7-3
TGTGCCAGCAGCCCGAGGCCGCGGGGGAGTGGGGAGACCCAGTACTTC
CASSPRPRGSGETQYF
>.|12|.|TRBJ2-5|TRBV11-3
TGTGCCAGCAGCGGAGAGGGAGAGACCCAGTACTTC
CASSGEGETQYF
>.|16|medium-sized|TRBJ1-5|TRBV27
TGTGCCAGCAGTTTATCCCCGCCTCAGGGGAATCAGCCCCAGCATTTT
CASSLSPPQGNQPQHF
>TRBD1|16|.|TRBJ1-1|TRBV6-5
TGTGCCAGCAGTTATGTTTCAGGCGCAGGGGGCACTGAAGCTTTCTTT
CASSYVSGAGGTEAFF
>TRBD1|14|.|TRBJ1-4|TRBV30
TGTGCCTGCTCTACAGGGGGCGGAGGTGAAAAACTGTTTTTT
CACSTGGGGEKLFF
>.|13|.|TRBJ2-1|TRBV11-2
TGTGCCAGCAGCTTAGAGGATTACAATGAGCAGTTCTTC
CASSLEDYNEQFF
>.|12|.|TRBJ2-5|TRBV2
TGTGCCAGCAACACAAGGGGAGAGACCCAGTACTTC
CASNTRGETQYF
>TRBD1|16|.|TRBJ2-7|TRBV5-4
TGTGCCAGCAGCACGGCGGGGACAGGGAATACCCACGAGCAGTACTTC
CASSTAGTGNTHEQYF
>TRBD1|15|.|TRBJ2-1|TRBV19
TGTGCCAGTAGCTCCGCCGACAGGGACTACAATGAGCAGTTCTTC
CASSSADRDYNEQFF
>.|13|few|TRBJ2-5|TRBV11-1
TGTGCCAGCAGCTCCCCTCCGGCAGAGACCCAGTACTTC
CASSSPPAETQYF
>TRBD1|15|.|TRBJ1-1|TRBV7-2
TGTGCCAGCAGCCCCACAGACAGGGGGAACACTGAAGCTTTCTTT
CASSPTDRGNTEAFF
>.|14|.|TRBJ1-1|TRBV30
TGTGCCTGGAGTGGGACACCAATGAACACTGAAGCTTTCTTT
CAWSGTPMNTEAFF
>TRBD1|15|.|TRBJ1-1|TRBV6-5
TGTGCCAGCAGTTACTCCTACAGGGGTGTCACTGAAGCTTTCTTT
CASSYSYRGVTEAFF
>.|14|.|TRBJ1-2|TRBV7-8
TGTGCCAGCAGCGTAACGGGGGCAGGCTATGGCTACACCTTC
CASSVTGAGYGYTF
>.|15|.|TRBJ2-1|TRBV14
TGTGCCAGCAGCCAACTGACTGAGCGCGGCAATGAGCAGTTCTTC
CASSQLTERGNEQFF
>.|15|.|TRBJ1-1|TRBV4-3
TGCGCCAGCAGCCAAGAGAGAACAGGGATAGCTGAAGCTTTCTTT
CASSQERTGIAEAFF
>.|15|few|TRBJ2-5|TRBV29-1
TGCAGCGTTGTATGGCTAGCTCGACTACAAGAGACCCAGTACTTC
CSVVWLARLQETQYF
>.|15|many|TRBJ2-2|TRBV19
TGTGCCAGTAGTATTGGGGGCACGAACACCGGGGAGCTGTTTTTT
CASSIGGTNTGELFF
>.|14|.|TRBJ2-7|TRBV19
TGTGCCAGTAGTATCCGGGAGCTCTCCTACGAGCAGTACTTC
CASSIRELSYEQYF
>TRBD1|15|.|TRBJ2-7|TRBV6-5
TGTGCCAGCAGTTACTCCCTACAGGGGACGTACGAGCAGTACTTC
CASSYSLQGTYEQYF
>TRBD1|14|.|TRBJ1-1|TRBV10-2
TGCGCCAGCAGCCTGACAGGGGGGTACACTGAAGCTTTCTTT
CASSLTGGYTEAFF
>.|17|.|TRBJ2-7|TRBV12-2
TGTGCAAGTCGCTTAGCGGGCTTAGCGGGCGCCTCCTACGAGCAGTACTTC
CASRLAGLAGASYEQYF
>TRBD2|14|.|TRBJ2-1|TRBV28
TGTGCCAGCAGAAAACTAGCGGGAGACAATGAGCAGTTCTTC
CASRKLAGDNEQFF
>.|15|.|TRBJ1-5|TRBV5-5
TGTGCCAGCAGCTTGGAGTGGGTGTCGGATCAGCCCCAGCATTTT
CASSLEWVSDQPQHF
>.|15|.|TRBJ1-2|TRBV6-5
TGTGCCAGCAGTTACGTTAACGGCGGGGACTATGGCTACACCTTC
CASSYVNGGDYGYTF
>.|14|.|TRBJ1-5|TRBV2
TGTGCCAGCAGTAGACAGAGTAGCAATCAGCCCCAGCATTTT
CASSRQSSNQPQHF
>.|13|.|TRBJ1-1|TRBV28
TGTGCCAGCAGTTTATGGCCGGAACAGGGAGCTTTCTTT
CASSLWPEQGAFF
>.|11|once|TRBJ1-1|TRBV2
TGTGCCAGCGCACTGAACACTGAAGCTTTCTTT
CASALNTEAFF
>.|15|.|TRBJ2-1|TRBV18
TGTGCCAGCTCACCACCCGGGAGTCAGTACAATGAGCAGTTCTTC
CASSPPGSQYNEQFF
>.|14|many|TRBJ2-7|TRBV5-4
TGTGCCAGCAGCGTGGACGGGAGTCCCTACGAGCAGTACTTC
CASSVDGSPYEQYF
>.|15|.|TRBJ1-4|TRBV5-6
TGTGCCAGCAGCTCCCGGGCAGGGGAGGATGGAAAACTGTTTTTT
CASSSRAGEDGKLFF
>.|14|.|TRBJ1-1|TRBV10-2
TGCGCCAGCAGCTCAACAAGATCAAACACTGAAGCTTTCTTT
CASSSTRSNTEAFF